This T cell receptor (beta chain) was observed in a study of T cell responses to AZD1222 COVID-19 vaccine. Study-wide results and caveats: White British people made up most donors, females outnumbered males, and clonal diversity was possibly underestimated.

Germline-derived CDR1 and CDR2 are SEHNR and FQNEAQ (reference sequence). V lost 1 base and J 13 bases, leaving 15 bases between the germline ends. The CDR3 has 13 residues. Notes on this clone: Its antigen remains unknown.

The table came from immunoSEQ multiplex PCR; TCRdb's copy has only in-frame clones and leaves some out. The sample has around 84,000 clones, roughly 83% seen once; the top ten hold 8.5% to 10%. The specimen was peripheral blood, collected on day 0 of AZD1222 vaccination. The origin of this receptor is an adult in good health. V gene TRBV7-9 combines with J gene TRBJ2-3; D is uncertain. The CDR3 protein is CASSLVGSGEEYF. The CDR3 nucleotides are TGTGCCAGCAGCTTAGTTGGATCTGGTGAGGAGTATTTT.